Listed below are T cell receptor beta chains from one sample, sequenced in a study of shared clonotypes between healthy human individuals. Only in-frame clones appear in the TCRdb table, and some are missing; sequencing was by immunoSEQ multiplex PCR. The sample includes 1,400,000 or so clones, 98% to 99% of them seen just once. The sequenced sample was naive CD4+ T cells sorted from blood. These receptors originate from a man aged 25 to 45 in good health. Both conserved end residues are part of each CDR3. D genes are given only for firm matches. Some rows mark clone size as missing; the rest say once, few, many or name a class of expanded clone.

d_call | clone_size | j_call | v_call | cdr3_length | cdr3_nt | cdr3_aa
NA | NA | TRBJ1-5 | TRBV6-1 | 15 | TGTGCCATAAGGGGGGCAGGGATTGGCAATCAGCCCCAGCATTTT | CAIRGAGIGNQPQHF
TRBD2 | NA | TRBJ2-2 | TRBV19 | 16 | TGTGCCACCTTGAGGGAGGAGCGGGAGAGAACCGGGGAGCTGTTTTTT | CATLREERERTGELFF
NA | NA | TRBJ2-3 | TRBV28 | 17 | TGTGCCAGCAGGGTACGCGGGCTGCGGGACCCCACAGATACGCAGTATTTT | CASRVRGLRDPTDTQYF
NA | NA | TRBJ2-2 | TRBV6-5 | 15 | TGTGCCAGCAGTTACTTCGGGGGAGCCACCGGGGAGCTGTTTTTT | CASSYFGGATGELFF
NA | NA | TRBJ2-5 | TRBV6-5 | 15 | TGTGCCAGCAAAATGATGAGGGATGGGGTTACGGCCCAGTACTTC | CASKMMRDGVTAQYF
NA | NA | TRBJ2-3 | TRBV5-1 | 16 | TGCGCCAGCAGCTTGGACAGGGTGTGGGGCACAGATACGCAGTATTTT | CASSLDRVWGTDTQYF
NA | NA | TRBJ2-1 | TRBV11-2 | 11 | TGTGCCAGCAGCCACTTCAATGAGCAGTTCTTC | CASSHFNEQFF
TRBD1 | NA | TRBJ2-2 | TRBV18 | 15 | TGTGCCAGCTCACCGGGACAGATGAGCACCGGGGAGCTGTTTTTT | CASSPGQMSTGELFF
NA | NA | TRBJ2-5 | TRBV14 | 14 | TGTGCCAGCAGCCTTAGTGGCCTGCAAGAGACCCAGTACTTC | CASSLSGLQETQYF
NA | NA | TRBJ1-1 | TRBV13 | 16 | TGTGCCAGCAGAGAGGGAAAAGGGGGAAGAAACACTGAAGCTTTCTTT | CASREGKGGRNTEAFF
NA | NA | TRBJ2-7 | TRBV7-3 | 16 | TGTGCCAGCAGCTTAAGGGACCCCATAGAGGAGAACGAGCAGTACTTC | CASSLRDPIEENEQYF
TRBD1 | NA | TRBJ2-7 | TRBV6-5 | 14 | TGTGCCAGCAGTCTACGGACAGGACTCTACGAGCAGTACTTC | CASSLRTGLYEQYF
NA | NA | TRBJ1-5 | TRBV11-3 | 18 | TGTGCCAGCAGCTTAGCCCTGAGGGCAGGGGATAGCAATCAGCCCCAGCATTTT | CASSLALRAGDSNQPQHF
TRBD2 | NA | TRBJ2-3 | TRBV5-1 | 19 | TGCGCCAGCAGCTTGCTCTCGACTAGCGGGAGGGCCGGCACAGATACGCAGTATTTT | CASSLLSTSGRAGTDTQYF
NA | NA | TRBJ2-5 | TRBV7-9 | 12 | TGTGCCAGCAGGAGGTCGGTGTCGGGCCAGTACTTC | CASRRSVSGQYF
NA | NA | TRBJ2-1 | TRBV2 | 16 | TGTGCCAGCAGTGGTTGGCGGGAAAACTCCTACAATGAGCAGTTCTTC | CASSGWRENSYNEQFF
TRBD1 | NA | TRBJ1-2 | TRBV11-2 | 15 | TGTGCCAGCAGCCTGACAGGGGCGGCCGCATTTGGCTACACCTTC | CASSLTGAAAFGYTF
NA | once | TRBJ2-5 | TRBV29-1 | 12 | TGCAGCGTTGTAGGGGGTCAAGAGACCCAGTACTTC | CSVVGGQETQYF
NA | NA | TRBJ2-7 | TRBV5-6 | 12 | TGTGCCAGCAGTATAGGGTCCTACGAGCAGTACTTC | CASSIGSYEQYF
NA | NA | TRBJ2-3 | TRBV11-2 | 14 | TGTGCCAGCAGCCGCAGAGTTAGCGCCGATACGCAGTATTTT | CASSRRVSADTQYF
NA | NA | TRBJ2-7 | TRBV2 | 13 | TGTGCCAGCAGTGAACAGGTTGACTACGAGCAGTACTTC | CASSEQVDYEQYF
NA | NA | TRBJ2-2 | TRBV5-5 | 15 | TGTGCCAGCAGCTCTCCAGGGAGGTTCTCCGGGGAGCTGTTTTTT | CASSSPGRFSGELFF
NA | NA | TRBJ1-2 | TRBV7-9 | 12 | TGTGCCAGCAGCTCAGAGGCCTATGGCTACACCTTC | CASSSEAYGYTF
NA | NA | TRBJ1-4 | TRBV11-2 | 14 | TGTGCCAGCAGCTTAGCGCCCGTTACCGAAAAACTGTTTTTT | CASSLAPVTEKLFF
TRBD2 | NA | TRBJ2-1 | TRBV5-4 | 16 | TGTGCCAGCAGCCCCCCGGTCCTAGCGGAGAACAATGAGCAGTTCTTC | CASSPPVLAENNEQFF
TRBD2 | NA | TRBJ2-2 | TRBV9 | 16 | TGTGCCAGCAGCGAGGGACTAGCGACTATCACCGGGGAGCTGTTTTTT | CASSEGLATITGELFF
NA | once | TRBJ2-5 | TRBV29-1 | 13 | TGCAGCGTGGCCCTAAGGCAGGTGGAGACCCAGTACTTC | CSVALRQVETQYF
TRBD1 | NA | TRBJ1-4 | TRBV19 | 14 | TGTGCCAGCTTACGACAGGGTCCGGGTGAAAAACTGTTTTTT | CASLRQGPGEKLFF
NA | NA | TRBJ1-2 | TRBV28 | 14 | TGTGCCAGCAGGTGGGGTAGGGCTAACTATGGCTACACCTTC | CASRWGRANYGYTF
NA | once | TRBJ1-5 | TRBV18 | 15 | TGTGCCAGCTCACCACCGGGGATTAGCAATCAGCCCCAGCATTTT | CASSPPGISNQPQHF
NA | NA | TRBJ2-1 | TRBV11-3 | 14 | TGTGCCAGCAGCCTCCGTCCGGACGGCAATGAGCAGTTCTTC | CASSLRPDGNEQFF
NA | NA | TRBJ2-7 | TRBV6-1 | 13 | TGTGCCAGCAGTGCCGGGAGCCTGAACGAGCAGTACTTC | CASSAGSLNEQYF
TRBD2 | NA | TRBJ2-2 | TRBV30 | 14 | TGTGCCTGGACCGGGACTACTAACACCGGGGAGCTGTTTTTT | CAWTGTTNTGELFF
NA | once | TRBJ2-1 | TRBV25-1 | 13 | TGTGCCAGCAGTGTGGGGGGCGGGTATGAGCAGTTCTTC | CASSVGGGYEQFF
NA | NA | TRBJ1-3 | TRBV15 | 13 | TGTGCCACCGCGATTTCCGTTGGAAACACCATATATTTT | CATAISVGNTIYF